This is a list of T cell receptor beta chains from one sample in a study of CD8+ T cells in alopecia areata. Repertoires were generated with immunoSEQ multiplex PCR, while TCRdb's copy carries only in-frame clones and drops some. Counted here are roughly 220,000 clones, more than 55% occurring once; the ten biggest clones make up around 1.3%. The starting material was CD4+ T cells sorted from blood, obtained at week 44, from a patient treated with tofacitinib. The receptors were sampled from a human donor with alopecia areata. The CDR3 runs from the conserved cysteine through the conserved F or W. D genes are given only for firm matches. Clone sizes are given selectively: once, few, many, or a class where the clone is expanded.

clone size	D gene	V gene	J gene	CDR3 DNA	CDR3 protein
-	-	TRBV7-2	TRBJ1-5	TGTGCCAGCAGCTCCCCGGGGGGGGGTAGTCAGCCCCAGCATTTT	CASSSPGGGSQPQHF
-	TRBD2	TRBV19	TRBJ2-5	TGTGCCAGTAGCCTTATGGGGGGGGTTCAAGAGACCCAGTACTTC	CASSLMGGVQETQYF
-	TRBD2	TRBV5-6	TRBJ2-1	TGTGCCAGCAGCCCGGACGGGACTAGCGGATACAATGAGCAGTTCTTC	CASSPDGTSGYNEQFF
-	TRBD1	TRBV6-5	TRBJ1-2	TGTGCCAGCAGGACAAATCCTACAGGGGTGGGAAGCTACACCTTC	CASRTNPTGVGSYTF
-	-	TRBV11-2	TRBJ2-3	TGTGCCAGCAGCTTTGGAGATACGCAGTATTTT	CASSFGDTQYF
-	TRBD2	TRBV27	TRBJ2-1	TGTGCCAGCAGTGGAGGGACTAGCGGGGGGGGCAATGAGCAGTTCTTC	CASSGGTSGGGNEQFF
few	-	TRBV29-1	TRBJ2-1	TGCAGCGTTGAAGAGGGGGCAAGGAATGAGCAGTTCTTC	CSVEEGARNEQFF
-	-	TRBV11-2	TRBJ2-5	TGTGCCAGCAGCCGTTACGGCTCCAGTGAGACCCAGTACTTC	CASSRYGSSETQYF
few	-	TRBV12-5	TRBJ2-3	TGTGCTAGTGGTCCGCCCTCTAGCACAGATACGCAGTATTTT	CASGPPSSTDTQYF
few	-	TRBV7-6	TRBJ2-2	TGTGCCAGCAGCTTAAACCAGGGAACCGGGGAGCTGTTTTTT	CASSLNQGTGELFF
-	-	TRBV6-5	TRBJ2-6	TGTGCCAGCAGACGCCTCGACCCTGGGGCCAACGTCCTGACTTTC	CASRRLDPGANVLTF
-	TRBD1	TRBV11-2	TRBJ2-3	TGTGCCAGCAGTTTCCGGGGACAGGGGGGAACAGATACGCAGTATTTT	CASSFRGQGGTDTQYF
-	TRBD2	TRBV29-1	TRBJ2-1	TGCAGCGTTGAACGGCGTCTAGCGGGGGTACGCAATGAGCAGTTCTTC	CSVERRLAGVRNEQFF
-	TRBD1	TRBV29-1	TRBJ2-7	TGCAGCGCGACAGGGGCCTACGAGCAGTACTTC	CSATGAYEQYF
-	-	TRBV29-1	TRBJ1-2	TGCAGCGTTGACGTACAGGGAGGCTATGGCTACACCTTC	CSVDVQGGYGYTF
-	-	TRBV14	TRBJ1-1	TGTGCCAGCAGCCGGACGAGGGGCCAGGTCACTGAAGCTTTCTTT	CASSRTRGQVTEAFF
-	-	TRBV7-2	TRBJ2-3	TGTGCCAGCAGCCCGTACGGGGCCTACACAGATACGCAGTATTTT	CASSPYGAYTDTQYF
-	TRBD2	TRBV2	TRBJ2-5	TGTGCCAGCAGGCGACTAGCGGGGGGAAAGACCCAGTACTTC	CASRRLAGGKTQYF
-	TRBD2	TRBV7-9	TRBJ2-1	TGTGCCAGCAGCTTAGCGGGGGGGAATGAGCAGTTCTTC	CASSLAGGNEQFF
-	-	TRBV5-1	TRBJ2-5	TGCGCCAGCAGCCCTCCGGAAGAGACCCAGTACTTC	CASSPPEETQYF
-	TRBD1	TRBV27	TRBJ2-6	TGTGCCAGCAGTCCATCTTCGACAGGGCCGGCTGGGGCCAACGTCCTGACTTTC	CASSPSSTGPAGANVLTF
-	-	TRBV5-6	TRBJ1-1	TGTGCCAGCAGCGCAAATGGACTGTACACTGAAGCTTTCTTT	CASSANGLYTEAFF
-	-	TRBV6-6	TRBJ1-5	TGTGCCAGCAGTTCCCGATTCGCAGGGGTGGGCCAGCCCCAGCATTTT	CASSSRFAGVGQPQHF
-	-	TRBV7-8	TRBJ1-5	TGTGCCAGCAGCTTATCGGATGGCAATCAGCCCCAGCATTTT	CASSLSDGNQPQHF
-	-	TRBV9	TRBJ1-2	TGTGCCAGCGCCTCCGGGGGCGGCTACACCTTC	CASASGGGYTF
-	-	TRBV30	TRBJ1-1	TGTGCCTGGGGAAAGAGGACCAACACTGAAGCTTTCTTT	CAWGKRTNTEAFF
-	-	TRBV15	TRBJ1-5	TGTGCCACCAGCAGAGATTGGCAGCCCCAGCATTTT	CATSRDWQPQHF
few	TRBD1	TRBV6-5	TRBJ2-7	TGTGCCAGCAGTACAGCCGGGACAGGGAGTGGCGAGCAGTACTTC	CASSTAGTGSGEQYF
-	-	TRBV25-1	TRBJ2-3	TGTGCCAGCAGGTCTGGACGGGGGTACACAGATACGCAGTATTTT	CASRSGRGYTDTQYF
-	-	TRBV27	TRBJ2-7	TGTGCCAGCAGTCGACCGGGCGGCCTACGGGAGCAGTACTTC	CASSRPGGLREQYF
-	-	TRBV4-1	TRBJ2-2	TGCGCCAGCAGCGGAAAATTTGGACTTATGACCGGGGAGCTGTTTTTT	CASSGKFGLMTGELFF
few	-	TRBV7-8	TRBJ2-5	TGTGCCAGCAGGCCAATTACCGCCTCAAAGGAGACCCAGTACTTC	CASRPITASKETQYF
-	TRBD1	TRBV4-1	TRBJ1-2	TGCGCCAGCAGCCAAGATACCCAGGGGGGTGGTGGCTACACCTTC	CASSQDTQGGGGYTF
-	TRBD1	TRBV27	TRBJ1-2	TGTGCCAGCAGCCCAAAGACAGGGGGCTATGGCTACACCTTC	CASSPKTGGYGYTF
-	-	TRBV6-6	TRBJ2-7	TGTGCCAGCAGCCGGGACACAGCCTACGAGCAGTACTTC	CASSRDTAYEQYF
-	-	TRBV18	TRBJ1-2	TGTGCCAGCTCACCAACCCCCGGCAATGGCTACACCTTC	CASSPTPGNGYTF
few	-	TRBV30	TRBJ2-5	TGTGCCTGGAGTATTACGGAGACCCAGTACTTC	CAWSITETQYF
few	-	TRBV5-1	TRBJ2-7	TGCGCCAGCAGCGCATCGGGAACCTACGAGCAGTACTTC	CASSASGTYEQYF
-	TRBD1	TRBV5-1	TRBJ1-2	TGCGCCAGCAGCCTGAACAGGGGGAACTATGGCTACACCTTC	CASSLNRGNYGYTF
-	-	TRBV29-1	TRBJ1-2	TGCAGCGTTGTGGGTCTTCATGGGGATGGCTACACCTTC	CSVVGLHGDGYTF
-	-	TRBV25-1	TRBJ2-3	TGTGCCAGCAGTGAATTAACCACAGATACGCAGTATTTT	CASSELTTDTQYF
few	-	TRBV28	TRBJ1-6	TGTGCCAGCAGTTTTCGTACAGCTAATTCACCCCTCCACTTT	CASSFRTANSPLHF
-	-	TRBV5-1	TRBJ2-3	TGCGCCAGCAGCTTGGACACAGATACGCAGTATTTT	CASSLDTDTQYF
-	-	TRBV20-1	TRBJ2-5	TGCAGTGCCAATGAAGGGACCCAGTACTTC	CSANEGTQYF
-	-	TRBV10-3	TRBJ2-7	TGTGCCATCAGCGCCGACGGCTACGAGCAGTACTTC	CAISADGYEQYF
-	-	TRBV14	TRBJ2-2	TGTGCCAGCAGCCAAGTTGGGGGTCCCGGGGAGCTGTTTTTT	CASSQVGGPGELFF
-	TRBD1	TRBV5-1	TRBJ2-2	TGCGCCAGCAGCGCGGACAGGGGCCGGAACACCGGGGAGCTGTTTTTT	CASSADRGRNTGELFF
-	TRBD2	TRBV29-1	TRBJ2-3	TGCAGCGTCGCTAGCGGTTCCTTGGGCACAGATACGCAGTATTTT	CSVASGSLGTDTQYF
few	TRBD2	TRBV11-3	TRBJ2-3	TGTGCCAGCAGCTATAGGACTAGCGGGGGGCGCGCGCATACGCAGTATTTT	CASSYRTSGGRAHTQYF
-	TRBD1	TRBV30	TRBJ1-5	TGTGCCTGGAACTTGGGACAGGGGAATAGCCAGCCCCAGCATTTT	CAWNLGQGNSQPQHF